The 30 T cell receptor beta chains below all came from one sample that was sequenced in a study of shared clonotypes between healthy human individuals. Positive CCR7 selection of CD45RO-negative cells yielded the naive CD8 cells, and terminally differentiated effector memory CD45RA+ cells were excluded. Sequenced by immunoSEQ multiplex PCR; TCRdb stores in-frame clones only, minus some. Of hundreds of thousands of clones in the sample, 85% to 95% were seen once. Material for sequencing was naive CD8+ T cells sorted from blood. These receptors came from a woman aged 25 to 39 in good health.

The V call is TRBV28, the J call TRBJ2-5, with a weak D call TRBD1 (6 bases). The CDR3 is 15 residues long. The germline V gene encodes CDR1 MDHEN and CDR2 SYDVKM. V was clipped by 4 bases and J by 1 base, with 13 bases between them. The CDR3, as DNA: TGTGCCAGCAGTTCCCGGGACACAGTCCAAGAGACCCAGTACTTC. Protein sequence: CASSSRDTVQETQYF.

This clone was detected once. This chain connects TRBV30 to TRBJ1-2, with unresolved D. Germline values: CDR1 GTSNPN, CDR2 SVGIG (reference sequence). V was cut by 1 base and J by 5 bases, with 11 bases left in between. The CDR3 consists of 13 residues. The CDR3 DNA sequence: TGTGCCTGGAGTGCCGATCTTGGGTATGGCTACACCTTC. It codes for CAWSADLGYGYTF.

V is TRBV6-5 and J is TRBJ2-5; TRBD2 is a possible D gene (5 bases). Germline loops: CDR1 MNHEY, CDR2 SVGAGI. There are 12 residues in the CDR3. V lost 4 bases and J 4 bases, leaving 7 bases between the germline ends. CDR3 DNA: TGTGCCAGCAGTTTGGACTCAGAGACCCAGTACTTC. As protein: CASSLDSETQYF.

This clone was seen just once. Other DNA variants within this sample encode the same CDR3. The CDR3 nucleotides are TGTGCCAGCAGTACCACAGGGAGCAATCAGCCCCAGCATTTT. This translates into CASSTTGSNQPQHF. V usage is TRBV27 and J usage is TRBJ1-5, with D tentatively TRBD1 (6 bases). Trimming removed 5 bases from V and 1 base from J, with 9 bases in between. CDR1 and CDR2 (germline): MNHEY, SMNVEV (reference sequence). The CDR3 contains 14 residues.

The genes are TRBV4-1 and TRBJ1-2; D possibly corresponds to TRBD1 (6 bases). Trimming left V 1 base short and J 3 bases short, with 15 bases between. Germline V CDR1 and CDR2: MGHRA, YSYEKL. This CDR3 comprises 16 residues. Written as DNA, the CDR3 is TGCGCCAGCAGCCAAGTCGGGGGCGTAATGGACTATGGCTACACCTTC. It specifies CASSQVGGVMDYGYTF.

This clone was seen just once. The V gene is TRBV28, the J gene TRBJ1-1; D is unclear. Germline CDR1 is MDHEN and CDR2 is SYDVKM. The V end was cut by 5 bases, the J end by 0 bases, with 13 bases between. The CDR3 is 15 amino acids. In nucleotides, the CDR3 is TGTGCCAGCAGTCTTTCCTGGGCCTTGAACACTGAAGCTTTCTTT. It yields the protein CASSLSWALNTEAFF.

The V call is TRBV4-1, the J call TRBJ2-1; perhaps TRBD1 as D (5 bases). The CDR3 has 16 amino acids. Looked up from germline, CDR1 is MGHRA and CDR2 is YSYEKL. V lost 0 bases and J 0 bases, leaving 9 bases between the germline ends. The CDR3 loop reads CASSQEDISSYNEQFF. The CDR3 nucleotides are TGCGCCAGCAGCCAAGAGGACATCAGCTCCTACAATGAGCAGTTCTTC.

This chain joins TRBV5-1 and TRBJ1-2, with D uncertain. V lost 0 bases and J 6 bases, leaving 6 bases between the germline ends. CDR3 length equals 12 residues. Germline CDR1 and CDR2: SGHRS and YFSETQ. The CDR3 DNA reads as TGCGCCAGCAGCTTGGAATCGGATGGCTACACCTTC. Translated, it gives CASSLESDGYTF.

The chain recombines TRBV2 with TRBJ1-1; D is perhaps TRBD1 (5 bases). V gave up 8 bases and J gave up 0 bases, with 13 bases separating them. Germline V lookup: CDR1 SNHLY, CDR2 FYNNEI. The CDR3 consists of 14 residues. CDR3 region: CASSVGGLNTEAFF. Written as DNA, the CDR3 is TGTGCCAGCTCTGTCGGGGGGTTGAACACTGAAGCTTTCTTT.

The CDR3 coding sequence is TGCAGCGTTGAAGTAGCGAGCTCCTACAATGAGCAGTTCTTC. Amino acids: CSVEVASSYNEQFF. The rearrangement uses TRBV29-1 and TRBJ2-1; tentatively, D is TRBD2 (5 bases). This CDR3 spans 14 amino acids. Germline V lookup: CDR1 SQVTM, CDR2 ANQGSEA. V lost 1 base and J lost 0, with 7 bases in between.

This chain links TRBV5-5 with TRBJ2-7; either TRBD1 or TRBD2 may fit D (6 bases each). Trimming took 2 bases from V and 7 from J, leaving 19 bases between them. The CDR3 contains 15 residues. CDR1 is SGHKS, CDR2 YYEKEE, per germline (reference sequence). CDR3 in amino acids: CASSFQGWGGEEQYF. The DNA for the CDR3 is TGTGCCAGCAGCTTTCAGGGGTGGGGCGGGGAGGAGCAGTACTTC.

The gene calls are TRBV6-5 and TRBJ1-5; 7 positions agree with TRBD1. The CDR3 loop spans 14 amino acids. Germline V gene data show CDR1 as MNHEY and CDR2 as SVGAGI. V trimming: 7 bases; J trimming: 3 bases; junction bases outside the gene matches: 6. The DNA of the CDR3 is TGTGCCAGCAATGCGGGACAGTCCAATCAGCCCCAGCATTTT. Translating gives CASNAGQSNQPQHF.

The gene calls are TRBV28 and TRBJ2-2; D unclear. Trimming shortened V by 2 bases and J by 2 bases, and 15 bases separated the two germline ends. Germline CDR1 and CDR2: MDHEN and SYDVKM. The length of the CDR3 is 17 residues. As DNA, the CDR3 is TGTGCCAGCAGTTTACTCCCCGGAAATCGCAACACCGGGGAGCTGTTTTTT. The encoded protein is CASSLLPGNRNTGELFF.

This rearrangement joins TRBV5-1 to TRBJ1-1, with D possibly TRBD1 on 6 matching bases. V dropped 2 bases and J dropped 1 base, with 9 bases sitting between them. CDR1 SGHRS and CDR2 YFSETQ come from the germline V gene. The CDR3 loop spans 14 amino acids. This chain's CDR3 is CASSLKGENTEAFF. In nucleotides, the CDR3 is TGCGCCAGCAGCTTAAAGGGGGAGAACACTGAAGCTTTCTTT.

The rearrangement joins TRBV7-8 to TRBJ2-5; no firm D call. The CDR3 is made up of 13 amino acids. CDR1 and CDR2 from the germline V gene are SGHVS and FQNEAQ. V lost 0 bases and J 5 bases, leaving 7 bases between the germline ends. In DNA form, the CDR3 reads TGTGCCAGCAGCTTAGCGGTCGTGGAGACCCAGTACTTC. Residues: CASSLAVVETQYF.

J is TRBJ2-3 and V is TRBV28; D is unclear. CDR1 and CDR2 (germline): MDHEN, SYDVKM. The CDR3 has 15 amino acids. Trimming pared 3 bases from V and 2 bases from J, leaving 12 bases between. CDR3: CASSFAGSYTDTQYF. CDR3 nucleotide sequence: TGTGCCAGCAGTTTTGCCGGGTCCTACACAGATACGCAGTATTTT.

V and J are TRBV7-9 and TRBJ1-2, with unresolved D. The CDR3 runs to 13 residues. Germline CDR1 reads SEHNR; CDR2 reads FQNEAQ (reference sequence). Trimming pared 2 bases from V and 3 bases from J, leaving 7 bases between. The CDR3, as DNA: TGTGCCAGCAGCTTAAGCGGGGACTATGGCTACACCTTC. It is translated as CASSLSGDYGYTF.

Note on this clone: This sample also contains other DNA sequences that code for the same CDR3. V is TRBV5-1 and J is TRBJ2-7; D is tentatively TRBD1 or TRBD2 (5 bases each). The CDR3 sequence is 14 residues long. Per germline, CDR1 SGHRS and CDR2 YFSETQ. V lost 0 bases and J 0 bases, leaving 7 bases between the germline ends. In DNA, the CDR3 is TGCGCCAGCAGCTTGGGGGGGATCTCCTACGAGCAGTACTTC. It is translated as CASSLGGISYEQYF.

This clone was counted a single time. V is TRBV14 and J is TRBJ2-1; 9 positions agree with TRBD1. The germline V gene encodes CDR1 SGHDN and CDR2 FVKESK. J gave up 8 bases and V 4 bases, and 9 bases lay outside the gene matches. The CDR3 extends over 15 amino acids. In DNA, the CDR3 is TGTGCCAGCAGCCGAGGCGGGACAGGGTATCATGAGCAGTTCTTC. Translated: CASSRGGTGYHEQFF.

This clone was picked up one time. The V call is TRBV19, the J call TRBJ1-5; weak D call: TRBD1 (5 bases). Germline V CDR1 and CDR2: LNHDA, SQIVND (reference sequence). The germline V and J ends were trimmed by 2 bases and 1 base, with 9 bases remaining between them. This CDR3 region has 15 residues. CDR3 sequence: CASSIPWDSNQPQHF. DNA for the CDR3: TGTGCCAGTAGTATACCCTGGGACAGCAATCAGCCCCAGCATTTT.

The chain combines TRBV5-1 with TRBJ1-4, with D maybe TRBD1 (6 bases). This CDR3 has 15 amino acids. V lost 0 bases and J 2 bases, leaving 8 bases between the germline ends. Germline CDR1 and CDR2: SGHRS and YFSETQ. This chain's CDR3 is CASSLAGGTNEKLFF. In nucleotides, the CDR3 is TGCGCCAGCAGCTTGGCCGGGGGCACTAATGAAAAACTGTTTTTT.

The chain employs TRBV4-1 and TRBJ2-7; the match to TRBD2 covers 11 bases. The CDR3 contains 16 residues. Germline lookup yields CDR1 MGHRA and CDR2 YSYEKL. The V and J ends lost 3 bases and 0 bases, in that order; junction bases with no gene match: 4. This CDR3 is CASSQVTSGSSYEQYF. DNA for the CDR3: TGCGCCAGCAGCCAGGTTACTAGCGGGAGCTCCTACGAGCAGTACTTC.

The J gene is TRBJ2-7, the V gene TRBV5-5; 7 nucleotides agree with TRBD1. The CDR3 covers 19 residues. The junction had 19 bases not matched to a gene; V was cut back by 4 bases and J by 0 bases. Germline CDR1 and CDR2: SGHKS and YYEKEE (reference sequence). CDR3 sequence (DNA): TGTGCCAGCAGCCCAGGGACAGTTAAGGGGGAGATGGCCTCCTACGAGCAGTACTTC. This translates into CASSPGTVKGEMASYEQYF.

The chain links TRBV28 to TRBJ2-3; D remains unclear. V shed 2 bases and J shed 1 base, with 10 bases lying between them. The CDR3 is 15 amino acids. The germline gives CDR1 MDHEN, CDR2 SYDVKM. Here the CDR3 reads CASSLTRIGTDTQYF. In DNA, the CDR3 is TGTGCCAGCAGTTTAACTCGAATCGGCACAGATACGCAGTATTTT.

V usage is TRBV5-6 and J usage is TRBJ2-1, with unresolved D. Looked up from germline, CDR1 is SGHDT and CDR2 is YYEEEE. Trimming left V 2 bases short and J 6 bases short, with 12 bases between. CDR3 length: 14 residues. The CDR3: CASSFGDNRNEQFF. The CDR3 DNA reads as TGTGCCAGCAGCTTTGGTGATAACCGCAATGAGCAGTTCTTC.

V gene TRBV6-5 combines with J gene TRBJ2-1; 8 bases match TRBD2. The V segment lost 4 bases and the J segment 4 bases; nucleotides outside the gene matches: 6. The V gene's germline CDR1 is MNHEY and CDR2 SVGAGI. The CDR3 covers 15 residues. The CDR3 here is CASSSTTSAYNEQFF. The CDR3 coding sequence is TGTGCCAGCAGTTCCACGACTAGCGCATACAATGAGCAGTTCTTC.

The chain is built from TRBV5-1 and TRBJ2-7; D is uncertain. The germline CDR1 and CDR2 sequences are SGHRS and YFSETQ. Trimming removed 0 bases from V and 6 bases from J, with 16 bases in between. This CDR3 is built from 15 residues. This CDR3 reads CASSLAGGPTGEQYF. The CDR3 DNA sequence: TGCGCCAGCAGCTTGGCCGGCGGACCGACGGGCGAGCAGTACTTC. Complete variable domain (other parts from reference TRBV5-1 and TRBJ2-7): KAGVTQTPRYLIKTRGQQVTLSCSPISGHRSVSWYQQTPGQGLQFLFEYFSETQRNKGNFPGRFSGRQFSNSRSEMNVSTLELGDSALYLCASSLAGGPTGEQYFGPGTRLTVT.

The gene calls are TRBV19 and TRBJ2-1, with D maybe TRBD1 (6 bases). The germline V and J ends were trimmed by 4 bases and 7 bases, with 17 bases remaining between them. The CDR3 contains 15 residues. The V gene's germline CDR1 is LNHDA and CDR2 SQIVND (reference sequence). CDR3 in DNA: TGTGCCAGTAGTACAACAGGGATCCTATGGAATGAGCAGTTCTTC. It is translated as CASSTTGILWNEQFF.

The rearrangement uses TRBV27 and TRBJ2-7, with 8 bases fitting TRBD2. Unmatched junction bases numbered 13, after V lost 6 bases and J lost 3 bases. Germline loops: CDR1 MNHEY, CDR2 SMNVEV (reference sequence). This CDR3 has 16 amino acids. The DNA for the CDR3 is TGTGCCAGCAGCCCCTCGATCGGGGGGGTAGACTACGAGCAGTACTTC. Its protein product is CASSPSIGGVDYEQYF.

This clone was recorded only once. J is TRBJ2-1 and V is TRBV29-1, with 7 bases that match TRBD2. CDR3 size: 15 residues. Germline assignment: CDR1 SQVTM and CDR2 ANQGSEA. V lost 8 bases to trimming and J lost 7 bases; unmatched junction nucleotides: 17. The CDR3 sequence: CSTLTSSDLGNEQFF. The CDR3 bases are TGCAGCACTTTGACTAGCTCCGATTTGGGGAATGAGCAGTTCTTC.